What follows are 21 T cell receptor beta chains derived from one specimen sequenced in a study of cytomegalovirus exposure and HLA in healthy donors. The PCR made use of 60 Vbeta and 13 Jbeta primers. The repertoire was sequenced with immunoSEQ multiplex PCR; TCRdb's copy has only in-frame clones and lacks some. The sample yields about 150,000 clones, roughly 77% seen once. The sample consisted of PBMCs. Receptors were obtained from a man between 25 and 39 years old in good health and CMV-seropositive.

The chain employs TRBV7-6 and TRBJ2-7, with TRBD2 as a possible D gene (6 bases). V lost 0 bases and J 3 bases, leaving 9 bases between the germline ends. Germline V gene data show CDR1 as SGHVS and CDR2 as FNYEAQ. The CDR3 contains 14 residues. CDR3 bases: TGTGCCAGCAGCTTAGCGCCTAGCGACTACGAGCAGTACTTC. This sequence encodes CASSLAPSDYEQYF.

This clone has a handful of counts. The V gene is TRBV25-1, the J gene TRBJ2-5; D remains ambiguous. Germline CDR1 is MGHDK and CDR2 is SYGVNS. CDR3 length equals 10 residues. V was cut by 8 bases and J by 5 bases, with 6 bases left in between. The CDR3 DNA reads as TGTGCCAGCTGGGCCGAGACCCAGTACTTC. Protein product: CASWAETQYF.

This chain links TRBV7-8 with TRBJ1-1; TRBD1 aligns across 7 bases. CDR1 and CDR2 from the germline V gene are SGHVS and FQNEAQ. CDR3 length: 18 residues. V was clipped by 8 bases and J by 0 bases; unmatched bases: 18. Here the CDR3 DNA reads TGTGCCAGCCGAGGGAATCCATCTGGGACAGCAATGAACACTGAAGCTTTCTTT. The encoded protein is CASRGNPSGTAMNTEAFF.

The chain is built from TRBV30 and TRBJ2-1; D is uncertain. CDR1 and CDR2 (germline): GTSNPN, SVGIG (reference sequence). V was cut by 2 bases and J by 10 bases, with 9 bases left in between. CDR3 length equals 11 residues. The CDR3 bases are TGTGCCTGGAGTATCAGTCGAGAGCAGTTCTTC. Translating it yields CAWSISREQFF.

The genes are TRBV30 and TRBJ2-2; TRBD2 agrees at 8 bases. CDR3 size: 15 residues. J was trimmed by 0 bases and V by 5 bases; bases with no gene match: 5. Germline values: CDR1 GTSNPN, CDR2 SVGIG (reference sequence). In DNA, the CDR3 is TGTGCCTGGGAACCGGGACTAGCGAACACCGGGGAGCTGTTTTTT. Translating gives CAWEPGLANTGELFF.

The V call is TRBV30, the J call TRBJ1-4, with a possible D match to TRBD1 (5 bases). The germline CDR1 and CDR2 sequences are GTSNPN and SVGIG (reference sequence). Trimming stripped 1 base from V and 7 bases from J, with 13 bases between. CDR3 length equals 14 residues. CDR3 amino acids: CAWSAGTLGEKLFF. DNA of the CDR3: TGTGCCTGGAGTGCCGGGACTTTGGGTGAAAAACTGTTTTTT.

The chain combines TRBV7-2 with TRBJ1-2; 8 nucleotides align to TRBD1. CDR3 length: 16 residues. V lost 2 bases, J lost 0 bases, and 5 bases stayed unmatched. From germline, CDR1 is SGHTA and CDR2 FQGNSA. The CDR3 protein is CASSLTGGASNYGYTF. CDR3 DNA sequence: TGTGCCAGCAGCTTAACAGGGGGGGCCTCTAACTATGGCTACACCTTC.

Here the CDR3 reads CASSFRVAGTINYEQYF. The CDR3, as DNA: TGCGCCAGCAGCTTTAGGGTAGCGGGGACGATCAACTACGAGCAGTACTTC. The chain uses TRBV5-1 and TRBJ2-7, with TRBD2 matching over 8 bases. J lost 3 bases, V lost 2 bases, and 13 bases had no gene match. This CDR3 comprises 17 residues. CDR1 and CDR2 (germline): SGHRS, YFSETQ.

The V call is TRBV7-9, the J call TRBJ2-5, with TRBD2 as a possible D gene (6 bases). V lost 2 bases and J 3 bases, leaving 7 bases between the germline ends. This CDR3 is built from 13 residues. Germline V CDR1 and CDR2: SEHNR, FQNEAQ (reference sequence). The DNA for the CDR3 is TGTGCCAGCAGCTTATGGGGGGAAGAGACCCAGTACTTC. It yields the protein CASSLWGEETQYF.

This chain joins TRBV11-2 and TRBJ1-1; the D is unclear. Germline loops: CDR1 SGHAT, CDR2 FQNNGV. The CDR3 is 14 amino acids. The V and J ends lost 5 bases and 0 bases respectively, with 10 bases between them. The CDR3 region has the DNA TGTGCCAGCAGCCCTATTAACTTGAACACTGAAGCTTTCTTT. Translating gives CASSPINLNTEAFF.

V is TRBV4-2 and J is TRBJ1-2, with 8 bases aligning to TRBD1. Germline V gene lookup returns CDR1 LGHNA and CDR2 YNFKEQ. The J segment lost 2 bases and the V segment lost 1 base, leaving 12 bases of the junction unmatched. This CDR3 has 18 residues. CDR3 in amino acids: CASSQAGYGAGGNYGYTF. DNA for the CDR3: TGTGCCAGCAGCCAAGCGGGGTACGGAGCAGGGGGCAACTATGGCTACACCTTC.

The chain is built from TRBV18 and TRBJ1-5; the match to TRBD1 covers 7 bases. The length of the CDR3 is 16 residues. Germline V gene data show CDR1 as KGHSH and CDR2 as LQKENI. The J segment lost 0 bases and the V segment lost 3 bases, leaving 5 bases of the junction unmatched. In nucleotides, the CDR3 is TGTGCCAGCTCACCTGGACAGGCCAGTAGCAATCAGCCCCAGCATTTT. Its translation is CASSPGQASSNQPQHF.

The sample holds a few counts of this clone. This rearrangement joins TRBV20-1 to TRBJ2-1; D gene uncertain. CDR3 length: 10 residues. Trimming took off 3 bases at V and 8 bases at J, with 5 bases between the two ends. Germline CDR1 and CDR2: DFQATT and SNEGSKA (reference sequence). In DNA, the CDR3 is TGCAGTGCTAGTCCGTATGAGCAGTTCTTC. Residues: CSASPYEQFF.

This chain links TRBV2 with TRBJ1-5; 8 nucleotides align to TRBD1. CDR3 size: 14 residues. The junction had 7 bases not matched to a gene; V was cut back by 7 bases and J by 5 bases. Looked up from germline, CDR1 is SNHLY and CDR2 is FYNNEI. CDR3 protein: CASTTGQGDQPQHF. CDR3 nucleotides: TGTGCCAGCACCACCGGACAGGGCGATCAGCCCCAGCATTTT.

The chain combines TRBV11-2 with TRBJ1-2, with D unclear. From germline, CDR1 is SGHAT and CDR2 FQNNGV. This CDR3 has 14 amino acids. The V and J ends lost 2 bases and 5 bases respectively, with 12 bases between them. The CDR3 here is CASSLNIQSYGYTF. The CDR3 DNA sequence: TGTGCCAGCAGCTTAAATATACAGTCTTATGGCTACACCTTC.

V gene TRBV9 combines with J gene TRBJ2-3; 13 bases fit TRBD2. Per the germline V gene, CDR1 is SGDLS and CDR2 is YYNGEE. V lost 3 bases, J lost 3 bases, and 4 bases stayed unmatched. This CDR3 has 16 residues. The CDR3 protein is CASSGGLAGLTDTQYF. The CDR3 nucleotides read TGTGCCAGCAGCGGGGGACTAGCGGGATTAACAGATACGCAGTATTTT.

The rearrangement joins TRBV28 to TRBJ2-2; D might be TRBD1 (6 bases). This CDR3 has 12 amino acids. Looked up from germline, CDR1 is MDHEN and CDR2 is SYDVKM. The V gene lost 10 bases and the J gene lost 5 bases, with 11 bases spanning the gap. The CDR3 nucleotides read TGTGCCACCCCACAGGGAACCGGGGAGCTGTTTTTT. Its protein product is CATPQGTGELFF.

The chain is built from TRBV18 and TRBJ2-3; a weak D match, TRBD1 (5 bases). Trimming removed 6 bases from V and 2 bases from J, with 12 bases in between. The V gene's germline CDR1 is KGHSH and CDR2 LQKENI. This CDR3 is 14 amino acids long. The CDR3 region has the DNA TGTGCCAGCTCCCGACAGCAAAACACAGATACGCAGTATTTT. Translation gives CASSRQQNTDTQYF.

The chain links TRBV28 to TRBJ1-3; tentative D call: TRBD1 (5 bases). This CDR3 is 17 amino acids long. V lost 8 bases and J lost 3, with 23 bases in between. The germline V gene has CDR1 MDHEN and CDR2 SYDVKM. The DNA for the CDR3 is TGTGCCAGCGAACGAGCGTCGGGGGTACTGTATGGAAACACCATATATTTT. Residues: CASERASGVLYGNTIYF.

The chain is built from TRBV28 and TRBJ1-2; 9 bases line up with TRBD1. Trimming at V came to 4 bases and at J to 7 bases, leaving 7 bases not matched to a gene. The CDR3 is 14 residues long. Per germline, CDR1 MDHEN and CDR2 SYDVKM. As DNA, the CDR3 is TGTGCCAGCAGTTCCTTGGACAGGGGTAGTGGCTACACCTTC. As protein: CASSSLDRGSGYTF.

The rearrangement joins TRBV9 to TRBJ2-5; D gene ambiguous. Per germline, CDR1 SGDLS and CDR2 YYNGEE. V was clipped by 0 bases and J by 2 bases, with 11 bases between them. This CDR3 region has 15 residues. The CDR3 nucleotides are TGTGCCAGCAGCGTAGGGGCAGGTTGGCAAGAGACCCAGTACTTC. Protein product: CASSVGAGWQETQYF.